This T cell receptor beta chain was observed in a study of T cells in Graves' hyperthyroidism and ophthalmopathy (dated 2019 in TCRdb). General notes on the study: Peripheral blood samples were taken at the time of initial diagnosis, prior to any treatment. TCR V-J signatures able to tell the groups apart were searched for in a discovery cohort of 90 to 100 patients, of whom 40 to 45 had Graves' ophthalmopathy and some 60 had stable Graves' hyperthyroidism. Prospective prediction of ophthalmopathy was tested in an independent validation cohort of 18 to 20 hyperthyroidism patients and 15 to 17 patients who later progressed to ophthalmopathy. The roughly 91 discovery patients were randomly split 7:3 into training and test sets. In more than five Graves' hyperthyroidism patients, the study also compared T-cell repertoires from thyroid tissue with T-cell repertoires from blood. Following sampling, methimazole starting at 30 mg daily was given to hyperthyroidism patients, and high-dose intravenous methylprednisolone was given to ophthalmopathy patients. The paper describes TCR Vbeta CDR3 sequencing of 135 peripheral blood samples, made up of about 41 ophthalmopathy patients, roughly 75 hyperthyroidism patients and 17 progressor patients. The research as a whole found: Sample size was not statistically predetermined, and investigators were not blinded to group allocation. Blood samples also contained most of the expanded thyroid clonotypes (frequency above 0.001), which suggests that blood repertoires may reflect thyroid immune responses. A model built on a 13 V-J signature distinguished ophthalmopathy from stable hyperthyroidism, reaching approximately 89% sensitivity and around 82% specificity in cross-validation and 80%/75% in testing. In validation, the model predicted progression to ophthalmopathy with 60% to 71% sensitivity and about 73% specificity, a median of around 6.6 months before onset.

In the ophthalmopathy patients, disease was moderately to severely active, with a Clinical Activity Score of 3 or more, a NOSPECS grade of 4 or more, and a duration of less than 3 months. Patients with uncontrolled infections, other autoimmune diseases, pregnancy or lactation were excluded. Diagnoses were based on clinical symptoms, serum thyroxine and TRAb, thyroid ultrasound and orbital computed tomography. Ficoll-Paque density gradient centrifugation was used to isolate PBMCs from 10 ml of fresh peripheral blood. Trizol reagent was used to extract total RNA, and RNA quality was then checked on an Agilent 2100 Bioanalyzer. Notes on this clonotype: Its recognized antigen is unknown. There are no base qualities to consult, and no much larger clone falls within one base.

TCR beta CDR3 regions were amplified from RNA transcripts. A first-round RT-PCR of the TCR CDR3 used the HTBI primer set with the Qiagen OneStep RT-PCR kit. Libraries were constructed in a second round of multiplex PCR, after which size selection and purification were carried out. Sequencing of the libraries was done on an Illumina HiSeq2000 using paired-end 100 bp reads. Regarding the original processing steps: SOAPnuke was used to process the raw data, with reads discarded if the reads contained adapters or uncalled bases, had a mean Phred below 15, or lacked an exact constant-primer or identifier match. High-quality paired reads were merged with COPE v1.2.5, and unique nucleotide sequences were defined as clonotypes. MiTCR v1.1 was used to align clonotypes to the IMGT TRBV, TRBD and TRBJ reference segments. The analysis was restricted to V-J combinations with a frequency above 0.0001, which together covered 98% to 99.2% of the repertoires. The TCS score was defined as F50 (clonal expansion) divided by E x V (chaos), with BLOSUM62-based TCRdist calculated between CDR3 peptides within each V-J. Welch's t-statistics and random forest reduced around 510 V-J features to 10 to 15, which were used in a naive Bayes classifier (R e1071). The raw public data were reprocessed by TCRdb itself: fastp quality trimming at Q25, MiXCR clonotype calling, in-frame beta chains only. Entries that share a CDR3 protein sequence are merged under the most common genes and DNA. These V and J calls originate from TCRdb's pipeline instead of the authors' own analysis. The sample table lists 600,000 to 650,000 distinct CDR3 sequences, around 20% of them with a count of one. 34% of the sample goes to the ten largest clones.

Sequences MDHEN (CDR1) and SYDVKM (CDR2) are obtained from the germline V gene. The junction shows trimming of 7 bases on V and 8 bases on J, and the gene matches do not reach 10 bases of it. From cysteine to phenylalanine, the CDR3 is 15 amino acids long. Of all the DNA, just the CDR3 is kept, 45 bases in frame from base 1. The sequenced sample consisted of blood. The source of this sequence is a man younger than 40 with Graves' ophthalmopathy. The V gene is TRBV28 and the J gene is TRBJ1-5, with 11 middle bases fitting TRBD1. Read as DNA, the sequence is TGTGCCAGCATGACTACCGGGACAGGGGGAAAGCCCCAGCATTTT. The translation is CASMTTGTGGKPQHF.